The next 11 T cell receptor beta chains were all read from a single sample in a study of quantifying T cell responses using KT2 cells. Study as a whole: RNA was reverse transcribed with TCR alpha and beta constant-region primers.

An oligo carrying a UMI was ligated to the cDNA 3' end. The first PCR ran approximately 4 cycles with an equimolar RC1.1 and RC1.2 beta primer mix. Each CDR3 protein is one row after TCRdb ran MiXCR on the UMI-ligation and nested PCR reads. The data show about 30,000 distinct CDR3 sequences, 7.3% seen once. The sequenced sample was PBMCs spiked with cells of the T cell clone KT2. Receptor source: a human donor.

The chain employs TRBV6-5 and TRBJ2-7, with D perhaps given as TRBD1 or TRBD2 (5 bases each). V lost 0 bases and J lost 0, with 18 bases in between. CDR3 size: 18 residues. Germline V lookup: CDR1 MNHEY, CDR2 SVGAGI. CDR3 region: CASSYSIGQGVGSYEQYF. The DNA of the CDR3 is TGTGCCAGCAGTTACTCGATCGGGCAGGGAGTGGGCTCCTACGAGCAGTACTTC.

This clonotype was observed a few times. The chain has TRBV7-7 and TRBJ2-5, with D possibly matching TRBD2 (5 bases). Germline lookup yields CDR1 SSHAT and CDR2 FNYEAQ (reference sequence). The CDR3 has 15 amino acids. Trimming stripped 4 bases from V and 7 bases from J, with 19 bases between. The CDR3 spells CASSSTPAGSGTQYF. CDR3 nucleotides: TGTGCCAGCAGCTCGACCCCTGCGGGCTCCGGGACCCAGTACTTC. Together with reference TRBV7-7 and TRBJ2-5, the CDR3 gives the full variable domain: GAGVSQSPRYKVTKRGQDVTLRCDPISSHATLYWYQQALGQGPEFLTYFNYEAQPDKSGLPSDRFSAERPEGSISTLTIQRTEQRDSAMYRCASSSTPAGSGTQYFGPGTRLLVL.

Ten or more counts support this clonotype. This sequence joins TRBV7-2 and TRBJ2-1; 11 bases line up with TRBD2. V lost 5 bases to trimming and J lost 7 bases; unmatched junction nucleotides: 7. Germline V gene lookup returns CDR1 SGHTA and CDR2 FQGNSA. The CDR3 length is 15 residues. The CDR3 here is CASSLLSGGANEQFF. In DNA form, the CDR3 reads TGTGCCAGCAGCCTACTTAGCGGGGGGGCTAATGAGCAGTTCTTC.

This clonotype occurred many times. This sequence joins TRBV15 and TRBJ1-1; D remains unclear. Looked up from germline, CDR1 is LNHNV and CDR2 is YYDKDF (reference sequence). The length of the CDR3 is 12 residues. V was cut by 5 bases and J by 0 bases, with 4 bases left in between. CDR3 region: CATSRVNTEAFF. The CDR3, as DNA: TGTGCCACCAGCCGAGTGAACACTGAAGCTTTCTTT.

At least ten counts were recorded for this clonotype. V usage is TRBV9 and J usage is TRBJ1-6, with TRBD1 as a possible D gene (5 bases). CDR3 size: 14 residues. CDR1 is SGDLS and CDR2 is YYNGEE in the germline V gene. The ends were cut back, 3 bases at V and 7 bases at J, with 11 bases in the middle. The CDR3, as DNA: TGTGCCAGCAGCGCGGGACCGGAGAATTCACCCCTCCACTTT. Its translation: CASSAGPENSPLHF.

This clonotype came up many times. V and J are TRBV11-3 and TRBJ2-7; a possible D gene is TRBD2 (6 bases). Trimming pared 5 bases from V and 6 bases from J, leaving 17 bases between. Germline assignment: CDR1 SGHNT and CDR2 YENEEA. CDR3 length: 14 amino acids. Here the CDR3 reads CASSPPGSESEQYF. CDR3 DNA sequence: TGTGCCAGCAGCCCGCCCGGGAGTGAAAGCGAGCAGTACTTC.

The chain uses TRBV5-4 and TRBJ2-3, with D perhaps TRBD1 or TRBD2 (5 bases each). Trimming took 0 bases from V and 0 from J, leaving 8 bases between them. The CDR3 contains 15 residues. From germline, CDR1 is SGHNT and CDR2 YYREEE (reference sequence). CDR3 sequence reads: CASSLEGTSTDTQYF. The CDR3, as DNA: TGTGCCAGCAGCTTGGAGGGGACCAGCACAGATACGCAGTATTTT.

The V gene is TRBV29-1, the J gene TRBJ2-2; 7 bases match TRBD2. J lost 2 bases, V lost 6 bases, and 9 bases had no gene match. The CDR3 runs 15 residues. Germline-derived CDR1 and CDR2 are SQVTM and ANQGSEA. CDR3 region: CSVLAGTKNTGELFF. In nucleotides, the CDR3 is TGCAGCGTGTTAGCCGGGACTAAAAACACCGGGGAGCTGTTTTTT.

This clonotype showed up many times. The chain uses TRBV27 and TRBJ2-7; D perhaps matches TRBD2 (6 bases). Germline V gene lookup returns CDR1 MNHEY and CDR2 SMNVEV (reference sequence). V was cut by 4 bases and J by 5 bases, with 12 bases left in between. The CDR3 has 13 amino acids. This CDR3 is CASSSQGGNEQYF. The CDR3 nucleotides read TGTGCCAGCAGTTCCCAGGGAGGCAACGAGCAGTACTTC.

This clonotype was detected ten times or more. The gene calls are TRBV18 and TRBJ1-6; D is unresolved. The germline V and J ends were trimmed by 3 bases and 9 bases, with 24 bases remaining between them. The CDR3 contains 18 residues. CDR1 is KGHSH and CDR2 is LQKENI in the germline V gene. CDR3 sequence reads: CASSPRAQDNTATSPLHF. The CDR3 DNA follows: TGTGCCAGCTCACCCCGGGCCCAAGACAACACTGCTACTTCACCCCTCCACTTT. Full variable domain (outside the CDR3, taken from reference TRBV18 and TRBJ1-6): NAGVMQNPRHLVRRRGQEARLRCSPMKGHSHVYWYRQLPEEGLKFMVYLQKENIIDESGMPKERFSAEFPKEGPSILRIQQVVRGDSAAYFCASSPRAQDNTATSPLHFGNGTRLTVT.

This clonotype occurred many times. This chain connects TRBV7-9 to TRBJ1-6, with D unresolved. Trimming cost V 5 bases and J 9 bases, with 14 bases left between them. Germline V lookup: CDR1 SEHNR, CDR2 FQNEAQ (reference sequence). This CDR3 region has 14 residues. CDR3 in DNA: TGTGCCAGCAGCGCGACGGAGGGTGTTTCACCCCTCCACTTT. Translated, it gives CASSATEGVSPLHF.